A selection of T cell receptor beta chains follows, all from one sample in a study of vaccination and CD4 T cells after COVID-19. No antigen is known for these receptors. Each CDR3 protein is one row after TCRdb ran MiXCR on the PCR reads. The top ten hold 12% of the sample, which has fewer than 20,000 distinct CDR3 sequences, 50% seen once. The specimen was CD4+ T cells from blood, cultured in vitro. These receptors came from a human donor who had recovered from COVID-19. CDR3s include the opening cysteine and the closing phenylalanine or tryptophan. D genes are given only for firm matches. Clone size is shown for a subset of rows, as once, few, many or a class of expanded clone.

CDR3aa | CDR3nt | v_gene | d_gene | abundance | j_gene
CSATKAGRLTDTQYF | TGCAGTGCTACCAAAGCGGGGAGGTTGACAGATACGCAGTATTTT | TRBV20-1 | TRBD2 | . | TRBJ2-3
CASTFDGPGYNEQFF | TGTGCCAGCACCTTTGATGGTCCAGGCTACAATGAGCAGTTCTTC | TRBV12-3/TRBV12-4 | . | . | TRBJ2-1
CASRPGQTYNEQFF | TGTGCCAGCAGACCGGGACAAACCTACAATGAGCAGTTCTTC | TRBV6-2/TRBV6-3 | . | . | TRBJ2-1
CASSPGYNEQFF | TGTGCCAGCAGCCCCGGGTACAATGAGCAGTTCTTC | TRBV5-4 | . | . | TRBJ2-1
CASSLGGQSNYGYTF | TGTGCCAGCAGCTTAGGCGGACAGTCTAACTATGGCTACACCTTC | TRBV7-2 | . | few | TRBJ1-2
CASLGGTERHSNQPQHF | TGTGCCAGCCTGGGGGGGACAGAAAGACATAGCAATCAGCCCCAGCATTTT | TRBV3-1 | TRBD1 | once | TRBJ1-5
CSARDGGRDTGELFF | TGCAGTGCTAGAGATGGGGGGCGGGACACCGGGGAGCTGTTTTTT | TRBV20-1 | . | . | TRBJ2-2
CATSRDPPDEQYF | TGTGCCACCAGCAGAGACCCTCCCGACGAGCAGTACTTC | TRBV15 | . | . | TRBJ2-7
CASSRTSGGTDQYNEQFF | TGTGCCAGCTCCCGGACTAGCGGGGGGACGGACCAATACAATGAGCAGTTCTTC | TRBV18 | TRBD2 | . | TRBJ2-1
CASSLMGAQGTEAFF | TGTGCCAGCAGCTTGATGGGGGCGCAAGGCACTGAAGCTTTCTTT | TRBV5-6 | . | . | TRBJ1-1
CASRGTAPTNTEAFF | TGTGCCAGCAGGGGGACAGCCCCTACGAACACTGAAGCTTTCTTT | TRBV2 | TRBD1 | few | TRBJ1-1
CASTPFVNTGELFF | TGTGCCAGCACCCCGTTTGTAAACACCGGGGAGCTGTTTTTT | TRBV6-1 | . | . | TRBJ2-2
CASRTDNSPLHF | TGTGCCAGCAGGACCGATAATTCACCCCTCCACTTT | TRBV2 | . | . | TRBJ1-6
CATRGFNSYEQYF | TGTGCCACCAGGGGCTTCAACTCCTACGAGCAGTACTTC | TRBV6-1 | . | . | TRBJ2-7
CASSLSQSTETQYF | TGTGCCAGCAGTTTATCCCAGTCGACGGAGACCCAGTACTTC | TRBV12-3/TRBV12-4 | . | . | TRBJ2-5
CTSSQDSRVGTDTQYF | TGCACCAGCAGCCAAGATTCGCGGGTAGGCACAGATACGCAGTATTTT | TRBV1 | . | . | TRBJ2-3
CASSERVSGNTIYF | TGTGCCAGCAGTGAGAGGGTGTCAGGAAACACCATATATTTT | TRBV6-1 | . | . | TRBJ1-3
CASSTSSSGANVLTF | TGTGCCAGCAGTACGTCTTCTTCTGGGGCCAACGTCCTGACTTTC | TRBV6-1 | . | once | TRBJ2-6
CASSLKDEQYF | TGCGCCAGCAGCCTAAAGGACGAGCAGTACTTC | TRBV5-1 | . | . | TRBJ2-7
CASSGNRYYGYTF | TGTGCCAGCAGCGGCAACAGGTACTATGGCTACACCTTC | TRBV9 | . | . | TRBJ1-2
CAGGLASPGELFF | TGTGCCGGGGGACTAGCAAGCCCCGGGGAGCTGTTTTTT | TRBV2 | TRBD2 | few | TRBJ2-2
CASSRDPNQPQHF | TGTGCCAGCAGTCGGGACCCCAATCAGCCCCAGCATTTT | TRBV5-4 | . | . | TRBJ1-5
CASSLDSYGYTF | TGTGCCAGCAGCTTAGACAGTTATGGCTACACCTTC | TRBV7-2 | . | . | TRBJ1-2
CASSLDRLGNQPQHF | TGTGCCAGCAGCTTAGATAGGTTGGGAAATCAGCCCCAGCATTTT | TRBV7-8 | . | once | TRBJ1-5
CASSFGQGGQPQHF | TGTGCCAGCAGTTTTGGGCAGGGAGGACAGCCCCAGCATTTT | TRBV28 | . | . | TRBJ1-5
CAGRGTQETQYF | TGTGCCGGCCGCGGCACACAAGAGACCCAGTACTTC | TRBV6-1 | . | . | TRBJ2-5